The subject of this entry is one T cell receptor (beta chain). This clone's antigen is unknown. No base quality values were provided; no much bigger clone lies one nucleotide off. The library was made by the immunoSEQ multiplex PCR assay. TCRdb retrieved this table from immuneACCESS and kept in-frame rearrangements only. Not all clones are present; in checked studies, unresolved V genes account for under half, and no reason is known for the remainder. This sample comprises tens of thousands of clones, roughly 80% of them detected only once. The ten largest clones add up to around 3.4% of the sample. For every enrolled patient, mismatch repair deficiency was confirmed by either polymerase chain reaction or immunohistochemistry. TCR sequencing was performed for a few patients who responded to pembrolizumab therapy. Pembrolizumab PD-1 blockade was prospectively tested in advanced mismatch repair-deficient cancers, regardless of tissue of origin, in the phase II trial. Peripheral blood T cell samples were collected serially, before PD-1 blockade began and at several time points afterward. Blood sampling times were reported as weeks after the first pembrolizumab dose.

The CDR3 runs 15 residues from the cysteine to the phenylalanine. Just CDR3 DNA is preserved here, 45 bases in frame from base 1. CDR1 and CDR2, looked up from the germline V gene (reference sequence), are LNHNV and YYDKDF. V is clipped by 0 bases and J by 2 bases, and the sequence between their germline boundaries is 8 bases long. The data derive from a study of PD-1 blockade in mismatch repair-deficient tumors listed by TCRdb under 2017. Regarding the study in general: Between late 2013 and 2016, the trial enrolled about 86 consecutive patients with 12 mismatch repair-deficient cancer types, every one of whom had been previously treated and was progressing. Tumor-associated T cell clones in the peripheral blood of patients responding to PD-1 blockade were tracked using deep sequencing of TCR CDR3 regions.

What the work shows at the level of the full study, not this receptor alone: After pembrolizumab, tumor-resident clones, which were often undetectable in blood before treatment, expanded rapidly and then contracted, generally ahead of radiologic responses.

The chain couples TRBV15 to TRBJ1-5; D gene: possibly TRBD1, on 5 matching bases. The TCR originated in an adult with mismatch repair-deficient cancer. This material consisted of peripheral blood, taken 4 weeks after starting pembrolizumab. The base sequence is TGTGCCACCAGCAGAGATTTAGGGGGCAATCAGCCCCAGCATTTT. This is translated as CATSRDLGGNQPQHF. The CDR3 plus the reference TRBV15 and TRBJ1-5 genes for the other parts give the full variable domain: DAMVIQNPRYQVTQFGKPVTLSCSQTLNHNVMYWYQQKSSQAPKLLFHYYDKDFNNEADTPDNFQSRRPNTSFCFLDIRSPGLGDTAMYLCATSRDLGGNQPQHFGDGTRLSIL.